The clone carrying this T cell receptor (beta chain) was seen only a few times. The antigen is not known. These data belong to a study of T cells after yellow fever vaccination. Using its own MiXCR run on the 5' RACE reads, TCRdb lists one record per CDR3 protein. The sample contains 300,000 to 350,000 distinct CDR3 sequences, 3% to 4.5% of which appear only once. Whole-study findings and limits: Detected again after the booster were most primary-vaccination clones, at approximately 95% CD4 and 70% to 90% CD8.

Trimming took 6 bases from V and 1 from J; bases not matched to a gene: 6. The CDR3 loop spans 14 amino acids. Germline V CDR1 and CDR2: SGHTA, FQGNSA. This chain connects TRBV7-2 to TRBJ2-7; 7 nucleotides line up with TRBD1. This receptor was identified in a man between 18 and 29 years old who received the YFV17D yellow fever vaccine. The source was PBMCs, collected 5 days after the yellow fever booster vaccination. The CDR3 sequence: CASRGTALSYEQYF. The DNA of the CDR3 is TGTGCCAGCAGGGGGACAGCCCTGTCCTACGAGCAGTACTTC.